These 19 T cell receptor beta chains were sequenced from one sample in a study of cytomegalovirus exposure and HLA in healthy donors. Both 60 Vbeta primers and 13 Jbeta primers went into the PCR. Method: immunoSEQ multiplex PCR; TCRdb's copy keeps in-frame clones and lacks some. The repertoire holds more than 100,000 clones, with about 74% as singletons. Sequencing was performed on PBMCs. The source of these receptors is a woman in her fifties or sixties in good health and CMV-seropositive.

The chain is built from TRBV14 and TRBJ2-5, with TRBD2 matching over 10 bases. CDR1 and CDR2 from the germline V gene are SGHDN and FVKESK. V gave up 4 bases and J gave up 3 bases; unmatched junction bases: 8. This CDR3 comprises 16 residues. The CDR3, as DNA: TGTGCCAGCAGCCGAGAGCTAGCGGGGGTAGAAGAGACCCAGTACTTC. Translated, it gives CASSRELAGVEETQYF.

The chain couples TRBV19 to TRBJ1-3; 7 nucleotides line up with TRBD1. Germline V lookup: CDR1 LNHDA, CDR2 SQIVND (reference sequence). With V trimmed by 6 bases and J by 0 bases, 2 bases remained unmatched. This CDR3 region has 14 residues. The CDR3 loop reads CASRGTDSGNTIYF. DNA of the CDR3: TGTGCCAGTAGAGGGACAGACTCTGGAAACACCATATATTTT. The full variable domain, completed using reference TRBV19 and TRBJ1-3, is DGGITQSPKYLFRKEGQNVTLSCEQNLNHDAMYWYRQDPGQGLRLIYYSQIVNDFQKGDIAEGYSVSREKKESFPLTVTSAQKNPTAFYLCASRGTDSGNTIYFGEGSWLTVV.

The chain uses TRBV9 and TRBJ2-2; TRBD2 agrees at 11 bases. This CDR3 is built from 16 residues. The germline gives CDR1 SGDLS, CDR2 YYNGEE. The trim removed 0 bases at V and 6 bases at J, leaving 4 bases unmatched. The CDR3 DNA follows: TGTGCCAGCAGCGTAGTAGCGGGGGGGCGGGCCGGGGAGCTGTTTTTT. It translates to CASSVVAGGRAGELFF. Complete variable domain (other parts from reference TRBV9 and TRBJ2-2): DSGVTQTPKHLITATGQRVTLRCSPRSGDLSVYWYQQSLDQGLQFLIQYYNGEERAKGNILERFSAQQFPDLHSELNLSSLELGDSALYFCASSVVAGGRAGELFFGEGSRLTVL.

The rearrangement uses TRBV27 and TRBJ2-1; TRBD2 might be the D (5 bases). There are 14 residues in the CDR3. The V gene's germline CDR1 is MNHEY and CDR2 SMNVEV (reference sequence). V lost 4 bases and J lost 8, with 15 bases in between. CDR3 coding DNA: TGTGCCAGCAGTTACAAATGGGTCGGGGATGAGCAGTTCTTC. Translation: CASSYKWVGDEQFF.

The CDR3, as DNA: TGTGCCATCAGCCCAGACAGGGGGTCGAATCAGCCCCAGCATTTT. It codes for CAISPDRGSNQPQHF. The chain has TRBV10-3 and TRBJ1-5; 9 nucleotides match TRBD1. The CDR3 totals 15 residues. Germline values: CDR1 ENHRY, CDR2 SYGVKD. Trimming at V came to 6 bases and at J to 4 bases, leaving 7 bases not matched to a gene.

The chain has TRBV10-2 and TRBJ2-3; D call uncertain. The CDR3 is made up of 12 amino acids. CDR1 is WSHSY, CDR2 SAAADI, per germline. Trimming took off 0 bases at V and 6 bases at J, with 4 bases between the two ends. The CDR3 DNA reads as TGCGCCAGCAGTGAGTCCGGGGATACGCAGTATTTT. Its protein product is CASSESGDTQYF.

The chain uses TRBV11-2 and TRBJ2-5; D possibly corresponds to TRBD2 (6 bases). Between the trimmed V and J ends, which lost 2 bases and 1 base, there was a span of 14 bases. Germline V CDR1 and CDR2: SGHAT, FQNNGV. CDR3 length equals 16 residues. Written as DNA, the CDR3 is TGTGCCAGCAGCTTAATTCGGGGTAGCGGCCAAGAGACCCAGTACTTC. The encoded protein is CASSLIRGSGQETQYF.

The CDR3 spells CASSLDGGNTEAFF. The CDR3, as DNA: TGCGCCAGCAGCTTAGACGGGGGGAACACTGAAGCTTTCTTT. The chain couples TRBV5-1 to TRBJ1-1; tentatively, D is TRBD1 (5 bases). Germline V gives CDR1 SGHRS, CDR2 YFSETQ. There are 14 residues in the CDR3. V was shortened by 2 bases and J by 1 base, with 9 bases between the two germline ends.

The chain recombines TRBV19 with TRBJ2-7; TRBD2 aligns across 7 bases. J gave up 5 bases and V 5 bases, and 9 bases lay outside the gene matches. CDR3 length equals 14 residues. Germline values: CDR1 LNHDA, CDR2 SQIVND (reference sequence). The CDR3 DNA sequence: TGTGCCAGTAGTCTGGGAGGGATGTCCGACGAGCAGTACTTC. It codes for CASSLGGMSDEQYF. Based on the CDR3 plus reference TRBV19 and TRBJ2-7, the full variable domain is DGGITQSPKYLFRKEGQNVTLSCEQNLNHDAMYWYRQDPGQGLRLIYYSQIVNDFQKGDIAEGYSVSREKKESFPLTVTSAQKNPTAFYLCASSLGGMSDEQYFGPGTRLTVT.

The J gene is TRBJ2-2, the V gene TRBV10-3; TRBD1 agrees at 9 bases. V lost 0 bases and J lost 6; bases outside the gene matches: 2. The CDR3 runs to 15 residues. CDR1 is ENHRY and CDR2 is SYGVKD in the germline V gene. The CDR3 reads CAISESTGGSGELFF. For the CDR3, the DNA is TGTGCCATCAGTGAGTCGACAGGGGGTTCCGGGGAGCTGTTTTTT.

The chain joins TRBV10-1 to TRBJ1-2; TRBD1 is a possible D gene (5 bases). CDR1 WNHNN and CDR2 SYGVQD come from the germline V gene (reference sequence). The CDR3 has 15 amino acids. Trimming left V 1 base short and J 3 bases short, with 12 bases between. CDR3 amino acids: CASSEWFGGDYGYTF. CDR3 bases: TGCGCCAGCAGTGAGTGGTTCGGGGGGGACTATGGCTACACCTTC.

CDR3 in DNA: TGTGCCAGCAGGAACCCTATGACAGGGAGAAGCACAGATACGCAGTATTTT. Its protein is CASRNPMTGRSTDTQYF. This chain connects TRBV7-2 to TRBJ2-3; 7 bases are a match to TRBD1. The CDR3 is 17 residues long. The germline CDR1 and CDR2 sequences are SGHTA and FQGNSA. V was pared by 6 bases and J by 0 bases, with 12 bases of the junction left unmatched.

The chain links TRBV7-8 to TRBJ1-2; 12 bases map to TRBD1. The length of the CDR3 is 16 residues. Trimming at V came to 2 bases and at J to 3 bases, leaving 4 bases not matched to a gene. Germline CDR1 and CDR2: SGHVS and FQNEAQ. The CDR3 sequence is CASSLTGQGAHYGYTF. The CDR3 coding sequence is TGTGCCAGCAGCTTAACGGGACAGGGGGCCCACTATGGCTACACCTTC.

In nucleotides, the CDR3 is TGTGCCAGCTCACCGCCGGGTTACACCGGGGAGCTGTTTTTT. This sequence encodes CASSPPGYTGELFF. The rearrangement uses TRBV18 and TRBJ2-2; unclear D gene. V was clipped by 3 bases and J by 3 bases, with 8 bases between them. Germline CDR1 is KGHSH and CDR2 is LQKENI. The CDR3 runs to 14 residues.

The genes are TRBV2 and TRBJ2-7; TRBD1 is a possible D gene (6 bases). Germline V lookup: CDR1 SNHLY, CDR2 FYNNEI. Trimming shortened V by 6 bases and J by 0 bases, and 9 bases separated the two germline ends. The CDR3 runs to 13 residues. Here the CDR3 reads CASRTGFSYEQYF. The CDR3 bases are TGTGCCAGCAGAACAGGGTTCTCCTACGAGCAGTACTTC. The entire variable domain, with the rest obtained from reference TRBV2 and TRBJ2-7, is as follows: EPEVTQTPSHQVTQMGQEVILRCVPISNHLYFYWYRQILGQKVEFLVSFYNNEISEKSEIFDDQFSVERPDGSNFTLKIRSTKLEDSAMYFCASRTGFSYEQYFGPGTRLTVT.

The rearrangement links TRBV2 to TRBJ1-5; D gene unclear. Deletions cut 4 bases from V and 2 bases from J, with 12 bases between. CDR3 size: 15 residues. Germline lookup yields CDR1 SNHLY and CDR2 FYNNEI. CDR3 residues: CASSGARAGNQPQHF. For the CDR3, the DNA is TGTGCCAGCAGTGGGGCGCGGGCGGGCAATCAGCCCCAGCATTTT.

The chain uses TRBV30 and TRBJ2-7, with TRBD2 identical over 7 bases. Germline V lookup: CDR1 GTSNPN, CDR2 SVGIG (reference sequence). The CDR3 spans 14 residues. Trimming took 4 bases from V and 6 from J; bases not matched to a gene: 12. The DNA for the CDR3 is TGTGCCTGGAAGCGGGGAGGTGGTGAAGGCGAGCAGTACTTC. Translated: CAWKRGGGEGEQYF.

V and J are TRBV15 and TRBJ2-1; 9 positions match TRBD2. The length of the CDR3 is 14 residues. V shed 5 bases and J 3 bases; nucleotides not matched to a gene: 2. The germline V gene encodes CDR1 LNHNV and CDR2 YYDKDF (reference sequence). CDR3 region: CATSLLAGYNEQFF. DNA for the CDR3: TGTGCCACCAGCCTACTAGCGGGCTACAATGAGCAGTTCTTC.

The sample holds a few counts of this clone. This chain joins TRBV7-9 and TRBJ1-5; possible D gene TRBD1, 6 bases. Germline V gene sequence: CDR1 SEHNR, CDR2 FQNEAQ (reference sequence). The ends were cut back, 8 bases at V and 4 bases at J, with 12 bases in the middle. There are 13 residues in the CDR3. CDR3 residues: CASSGQENQPQHF. In DNA form, the CDR3 reads TGTGCCAGCTCGGGACAAGAAAATCAGCCCCAGCATTTT.